This T cell receptor beta chain is drawn from a study of post-analysis software for immune sequencing data. As for the study in general: There were relapsing-remitting, secondary progressive and progressive-relapsing multiple sclerosis among the disease courses included.

Built from TCR beta cDNA, the libraries had unique molecular identifiers in them. Input amounts of 1 to 10 million T cells were used. These gave about 500,000 cDNA molecules, so each molecule approximated one T cell. Each CDR3 protein gets one entry after TCRdb re-called the PCR reads with MiXCR. The sample consists of more than 450,000 distinct CDR3 sequences, around 36% of them appearing once. With 2 bases clipped from V and 3 bases from J, the junction kept 10 bases outside the gene matches. The CDR3 totals 17 residues. Germline-derived CDR1 and CDR2 are MGHRA and YSYEKL. Study findings and constraints: Samples from one preparation batch, clustered by F measure, grouped strongly together. Included in a set of about five TRBV segments more frequent in patients than controls were TRBV5-6, TRBV5-1 and TRBV20-1. Multiple sclerosis was associated with a significant reduction in normalized Chao1 diversity relative to controls.

For this clonotype: Its antigen remains unidentified.

This receptor was taken from a girl aged 2 to 17 with multiple sclerosis. The V call is TRBV4-1, the J call TRBJ1-2, with TRBD1 matching 9 bases. Sample: blood. CDR3 nucleotide sequence: TGCGCCAGCAGCCAACCGAGGGGGGACAGGGAGCACTATGGCTACACCTTC. It is translated as CASSQPRGDREHYGYTF.